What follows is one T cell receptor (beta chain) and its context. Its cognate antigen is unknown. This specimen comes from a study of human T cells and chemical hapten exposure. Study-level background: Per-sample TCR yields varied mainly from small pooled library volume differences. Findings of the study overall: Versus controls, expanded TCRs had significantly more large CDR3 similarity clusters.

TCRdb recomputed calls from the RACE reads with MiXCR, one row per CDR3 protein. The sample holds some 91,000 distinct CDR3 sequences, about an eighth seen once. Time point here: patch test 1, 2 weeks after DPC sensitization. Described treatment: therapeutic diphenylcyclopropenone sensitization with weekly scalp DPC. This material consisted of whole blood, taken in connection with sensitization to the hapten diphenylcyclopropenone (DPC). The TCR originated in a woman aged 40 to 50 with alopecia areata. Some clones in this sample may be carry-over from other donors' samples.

The CDR3 DNA follows: TGTGCCAGCAGTTTGGGGTCCGCCGATCCGAGTGAGCAGTACTTC. Protein product: CASSLGSADPSEQYF. The rearrangement joins TRBV28 to TRBJ2-7; no reliable D call. V was trimmed by 3 bases and J by 7 bases, leaving 19 bases between them. Germline V lookup: CDR1 MDHEN, CDR2 SYDVKM. This CDR3 has 15 amino acids.